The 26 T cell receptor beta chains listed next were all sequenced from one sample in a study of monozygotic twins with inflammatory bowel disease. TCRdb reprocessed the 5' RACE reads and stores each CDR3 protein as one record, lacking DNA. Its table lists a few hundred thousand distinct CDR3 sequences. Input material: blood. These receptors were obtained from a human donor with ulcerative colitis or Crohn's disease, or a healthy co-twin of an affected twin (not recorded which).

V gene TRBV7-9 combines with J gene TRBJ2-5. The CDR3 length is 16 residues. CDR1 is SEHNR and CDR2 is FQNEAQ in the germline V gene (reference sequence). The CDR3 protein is CASSPHPRIIVETQYF.

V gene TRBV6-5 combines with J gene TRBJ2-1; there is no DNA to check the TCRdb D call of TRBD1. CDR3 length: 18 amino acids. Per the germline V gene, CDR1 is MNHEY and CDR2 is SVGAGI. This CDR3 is CASSYSRWRDRGHNEQFF.

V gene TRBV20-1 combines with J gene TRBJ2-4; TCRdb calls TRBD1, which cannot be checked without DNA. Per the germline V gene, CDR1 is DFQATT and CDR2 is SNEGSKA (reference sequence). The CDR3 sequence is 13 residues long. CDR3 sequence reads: CSARGQPGNIQYF.

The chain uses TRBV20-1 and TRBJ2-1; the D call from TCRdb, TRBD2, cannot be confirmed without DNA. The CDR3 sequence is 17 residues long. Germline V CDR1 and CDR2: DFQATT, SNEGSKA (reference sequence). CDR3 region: CSANRLVTSGDIGEQFF.

CDR3 sequence: CASSPGPGDGSEQYF. This chain links TRBV18 with TRBJ2-7; TCRdb names TRBD1, which stays unverified in the absence of DNA. This CDR3 is 15 amino acids long. CDR1 is KGHSH and CDR2 is LQKENI in the germline V gene.

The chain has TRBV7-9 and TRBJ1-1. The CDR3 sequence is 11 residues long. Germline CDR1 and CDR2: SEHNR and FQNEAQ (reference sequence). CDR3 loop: CASQKGTEAFF.

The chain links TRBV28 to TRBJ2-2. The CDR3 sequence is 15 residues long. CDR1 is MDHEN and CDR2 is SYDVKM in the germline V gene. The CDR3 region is CASSLHITTPGELFF.

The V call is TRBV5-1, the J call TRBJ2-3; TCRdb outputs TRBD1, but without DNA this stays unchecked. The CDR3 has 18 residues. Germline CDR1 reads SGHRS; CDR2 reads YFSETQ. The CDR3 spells CASSLASTPLSSTDTQYF.

CDR3 region: CATSRGQGGKNTEAFF. The chain employs TRBV15 and TRBJ1-1. The CDR3 extends over 16 amino acids. Germline values: CDR1 LNHNV, CDR2 YYDKDF (reference sequence).

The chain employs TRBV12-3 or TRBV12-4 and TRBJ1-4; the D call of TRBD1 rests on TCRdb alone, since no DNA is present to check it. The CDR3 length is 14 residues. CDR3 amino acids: CASSRDRPYEKLFF.

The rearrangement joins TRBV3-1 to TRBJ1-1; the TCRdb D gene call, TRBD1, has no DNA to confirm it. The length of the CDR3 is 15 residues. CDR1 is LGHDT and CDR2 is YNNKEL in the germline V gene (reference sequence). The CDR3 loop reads CASSQPGQGHTEAFF. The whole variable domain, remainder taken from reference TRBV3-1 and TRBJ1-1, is DTAVSQTPKYLVTQMGNDKSIKCEQNLGHDTMYWYKQDSKKFLKIMFSYNNKELIINETVPNRFSPKSPDKAHLNLHINSLELGDSAVYFCASSQPGQGHTEAFFGQGTRLTVV.

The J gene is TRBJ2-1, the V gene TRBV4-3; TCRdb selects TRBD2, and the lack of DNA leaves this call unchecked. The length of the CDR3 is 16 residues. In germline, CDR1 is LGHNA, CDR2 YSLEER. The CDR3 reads CASSQRLAGINNEQFF.

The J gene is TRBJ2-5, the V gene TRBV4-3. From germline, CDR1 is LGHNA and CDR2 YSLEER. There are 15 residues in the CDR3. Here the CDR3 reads CASSQDRADQETQYF.

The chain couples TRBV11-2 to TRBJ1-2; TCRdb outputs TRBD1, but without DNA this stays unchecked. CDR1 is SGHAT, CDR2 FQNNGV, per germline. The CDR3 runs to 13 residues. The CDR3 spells CASSWTGTYGYTF.

CDR3 region: CASSPRWGLAGSLRETQYF. The rearrangement links TRBV11-2 to TRBJ2-5; TCRdb names TRBD2, which stays unverified in the absence of DNA. Looked up from germline, CDR1 is SGHAT and CDR2 is FQNNGV. The CDR3 is made up of 19 amino acids.

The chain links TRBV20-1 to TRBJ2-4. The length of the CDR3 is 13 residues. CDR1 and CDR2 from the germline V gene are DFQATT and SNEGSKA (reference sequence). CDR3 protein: CSARELAENIQYF.

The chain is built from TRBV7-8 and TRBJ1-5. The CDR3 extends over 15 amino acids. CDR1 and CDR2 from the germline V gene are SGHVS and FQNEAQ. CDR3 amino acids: CASSFSMESNQPQHF.

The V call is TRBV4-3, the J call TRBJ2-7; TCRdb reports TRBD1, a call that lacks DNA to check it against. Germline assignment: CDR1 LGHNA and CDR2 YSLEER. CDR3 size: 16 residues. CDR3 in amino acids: CASSQIPGQGDYEQYF.

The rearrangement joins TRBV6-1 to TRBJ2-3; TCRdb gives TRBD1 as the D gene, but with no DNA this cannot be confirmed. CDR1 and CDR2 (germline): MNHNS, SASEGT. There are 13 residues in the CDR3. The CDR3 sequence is CASRPGGTDTQYF.

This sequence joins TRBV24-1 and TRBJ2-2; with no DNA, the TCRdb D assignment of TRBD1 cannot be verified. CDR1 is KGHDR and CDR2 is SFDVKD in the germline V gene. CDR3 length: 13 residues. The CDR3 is CATSDRVAGELFF.

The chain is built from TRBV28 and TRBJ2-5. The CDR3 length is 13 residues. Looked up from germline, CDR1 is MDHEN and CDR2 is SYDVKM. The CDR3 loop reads CASTGYYQETQYF. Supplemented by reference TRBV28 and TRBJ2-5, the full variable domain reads DVKVTQSSRYLVKRTGEKVFLECVQDMDHENMFWYRQDPGLGLRLIYFSYDVKMKEKGDIPEGYSVSREKKERFSLILESASTNQTSMYLCASTGYYQETQYFGPGTRLLVL.

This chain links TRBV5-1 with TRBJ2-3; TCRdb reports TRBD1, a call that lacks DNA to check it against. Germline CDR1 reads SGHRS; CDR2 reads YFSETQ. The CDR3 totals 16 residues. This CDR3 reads CASSFSAGPSTDTQYF.

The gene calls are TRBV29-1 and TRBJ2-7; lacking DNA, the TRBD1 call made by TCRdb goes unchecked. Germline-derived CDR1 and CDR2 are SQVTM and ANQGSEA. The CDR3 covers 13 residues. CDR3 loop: CSVSGTGIYEQYF.

The CDR3 reads CASVPNSNQPQHF. The chain employs TRBV12-3 or TRBV12-4 and TRBJ1-5; TCRdb's D call of TRBD1 is untestable without DNA. CDR3 length equals 13 residues.

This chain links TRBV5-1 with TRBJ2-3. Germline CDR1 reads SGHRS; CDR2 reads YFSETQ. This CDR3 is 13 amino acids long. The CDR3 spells CASSPQNTDTQYF.

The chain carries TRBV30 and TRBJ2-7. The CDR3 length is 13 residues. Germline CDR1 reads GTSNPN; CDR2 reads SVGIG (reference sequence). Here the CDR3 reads CAWSVWQAYEQYF.